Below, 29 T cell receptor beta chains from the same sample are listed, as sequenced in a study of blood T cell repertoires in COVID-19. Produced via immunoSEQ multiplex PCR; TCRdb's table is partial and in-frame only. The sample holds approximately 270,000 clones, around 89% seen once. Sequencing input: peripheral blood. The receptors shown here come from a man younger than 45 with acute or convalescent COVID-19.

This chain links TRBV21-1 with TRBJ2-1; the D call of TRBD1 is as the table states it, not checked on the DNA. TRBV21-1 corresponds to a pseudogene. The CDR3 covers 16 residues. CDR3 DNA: TGTGCCAGCAGCAAAACGGGACAGGGGGCGGACAATGAGCAGTTCTTC. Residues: CASSKTGQGADNEQFF.

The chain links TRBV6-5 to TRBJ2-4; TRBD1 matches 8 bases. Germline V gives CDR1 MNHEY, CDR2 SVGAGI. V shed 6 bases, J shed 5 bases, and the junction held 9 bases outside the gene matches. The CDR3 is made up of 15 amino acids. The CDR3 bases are TGTGCCAGCAGCCTAGGACAGGGCGGCCAAAACATTCAGTACTTC. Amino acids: CASSLGQGGQNIQYF.

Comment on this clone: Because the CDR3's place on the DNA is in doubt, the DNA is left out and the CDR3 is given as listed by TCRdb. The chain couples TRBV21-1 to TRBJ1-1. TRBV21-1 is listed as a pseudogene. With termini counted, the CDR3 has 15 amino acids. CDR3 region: CASSYWGRGNTEAFF.

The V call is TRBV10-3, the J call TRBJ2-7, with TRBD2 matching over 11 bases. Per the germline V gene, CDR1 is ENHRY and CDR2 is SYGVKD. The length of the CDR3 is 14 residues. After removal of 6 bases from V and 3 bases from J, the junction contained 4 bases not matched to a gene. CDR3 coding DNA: TGTGCCATCAGAGAAGGGACTAGCGGCTACGAGCAGTACTTC. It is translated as CAIREGTSGYEQYF.

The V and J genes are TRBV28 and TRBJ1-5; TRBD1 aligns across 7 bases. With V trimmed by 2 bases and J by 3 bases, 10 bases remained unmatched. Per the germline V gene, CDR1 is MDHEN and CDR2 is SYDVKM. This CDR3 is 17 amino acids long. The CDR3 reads CASSLDAPGQTNQPQHF. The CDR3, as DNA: TGTGCCAGCAGTTTAGATGCTCCGGGACAGACCAATCAGCCCCAGCATTTT.

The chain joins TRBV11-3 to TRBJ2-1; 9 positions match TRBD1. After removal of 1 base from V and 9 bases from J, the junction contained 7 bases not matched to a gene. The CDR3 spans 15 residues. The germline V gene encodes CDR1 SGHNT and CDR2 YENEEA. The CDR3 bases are TGTGCCAGCAGCTTAGTAGGGACAGGGAGCGGTGAGCAGTTCTTC. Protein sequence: CASSLVGTGSGEQFF.

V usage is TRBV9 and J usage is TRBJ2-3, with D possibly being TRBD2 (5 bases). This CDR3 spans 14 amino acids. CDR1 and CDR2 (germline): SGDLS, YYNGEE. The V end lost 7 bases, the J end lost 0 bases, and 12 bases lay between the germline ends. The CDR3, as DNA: TGTGCCAGCGGCCGGGGTCTTAGCACAGATACGCAGTATTTT. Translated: CASGRGLSTDTQYF.

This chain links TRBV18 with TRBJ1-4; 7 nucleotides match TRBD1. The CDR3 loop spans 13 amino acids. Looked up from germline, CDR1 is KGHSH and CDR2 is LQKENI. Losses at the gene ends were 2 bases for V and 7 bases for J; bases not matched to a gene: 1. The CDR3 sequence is CASSPGTVEKLFF. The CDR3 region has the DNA TGTGCCAGCTCACCAGGGACAGTTGAAAAACTGTTTTTT.

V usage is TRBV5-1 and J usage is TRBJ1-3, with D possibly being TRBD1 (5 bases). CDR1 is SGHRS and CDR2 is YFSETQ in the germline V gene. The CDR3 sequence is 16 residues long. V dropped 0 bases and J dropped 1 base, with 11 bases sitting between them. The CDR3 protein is CASSLGAGLSGNTIYF. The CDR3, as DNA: TGCGCCAGCAGCTTGGGTGCAGGGCTATCTGGAAACACCATATATTTT.

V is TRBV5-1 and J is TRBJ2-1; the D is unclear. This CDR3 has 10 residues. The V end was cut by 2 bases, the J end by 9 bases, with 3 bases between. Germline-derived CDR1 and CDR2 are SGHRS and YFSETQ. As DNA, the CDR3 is TGCGCCAGCAGCTTCGGTGAGCAGTTCTTC. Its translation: CASSFGEQFF.

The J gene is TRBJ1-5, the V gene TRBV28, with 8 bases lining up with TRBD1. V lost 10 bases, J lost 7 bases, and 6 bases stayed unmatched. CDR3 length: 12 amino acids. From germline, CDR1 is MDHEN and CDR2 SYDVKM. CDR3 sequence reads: CATQGVAQPQHF. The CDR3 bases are TGTGCCACACAGGGGGTTGCCCAGCCCCAGCATTTT. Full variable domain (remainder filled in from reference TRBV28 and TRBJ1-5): DVKVTQSSRYLVKRTGEKVFLECVQDMDHENMFWYRQDPGLGLRLIYFSYDVKMKEKGDIPEGYSVSREKKERFSLILESASTNQTSMYLCATQGVAQPQHFGDGTRLSIL.

The CDR3 region is CASSIIGTSNYGYTF. In DNA, the CDR3 is TGTGCCAGCAGTATAATCGGGACATCTAACTATGGCTACACCTTC. The rearrangement links TRBV28 to TRBJ1-2; possibly TRBD1 for D (6 bases). Per the germline V gene, CDR1 is MDHEN and CDR2 is SYDVKM. The CDR3 length is 15 residues. The V gene lost 5 bases and the J gene lost 0 bases, with 13 bases spanning the gap.

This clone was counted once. DNA of the CDR3: TGTGCCAGCAGATCCTCAGGGTACAATGAGCAGTTCTTC. Its translation: CASRSSGYNEQFF. The rearrangement links TRBV6-5 to TRBJ2-1; a possible D gene is TRBD1 (5 bases). Trimming pared 6 bases from V and 4 bases from J, leaving 10 bases between. Germline CDR1 and CDR2: MNHEY and SVGAGI. CDR3 size: 13 residues.

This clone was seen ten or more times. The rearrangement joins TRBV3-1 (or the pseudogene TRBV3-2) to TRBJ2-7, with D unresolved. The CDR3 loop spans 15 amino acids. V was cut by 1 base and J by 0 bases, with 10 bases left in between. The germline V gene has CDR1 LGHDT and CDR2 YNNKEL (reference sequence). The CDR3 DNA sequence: TGTGCCAGCAGCCAAGTAGGCGGTAGCTCCTACGAGCAGTACTTC. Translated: CASSQVGGSSYEQYF.

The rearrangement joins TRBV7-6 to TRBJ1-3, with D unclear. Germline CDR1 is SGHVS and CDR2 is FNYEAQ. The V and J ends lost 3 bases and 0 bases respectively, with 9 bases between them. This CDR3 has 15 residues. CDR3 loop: CASSFQDYSGNTIYF. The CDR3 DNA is TGTGCCAGCAGCTTCCAAGACTACTCTGGAAACACCATATATTTT.

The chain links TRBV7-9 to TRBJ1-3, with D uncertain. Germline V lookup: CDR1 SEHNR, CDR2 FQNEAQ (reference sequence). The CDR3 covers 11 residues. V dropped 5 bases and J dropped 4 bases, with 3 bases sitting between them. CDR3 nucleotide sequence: TGTGCCAGCAGCCCAGGAAACACCATATATTTT. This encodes CASSPGNTIYF.

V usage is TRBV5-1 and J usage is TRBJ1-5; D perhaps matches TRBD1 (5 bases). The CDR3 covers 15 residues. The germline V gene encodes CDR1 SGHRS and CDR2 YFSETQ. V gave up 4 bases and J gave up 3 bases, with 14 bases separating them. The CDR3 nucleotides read TGCGCCAGCAGCCCGAACGGGGGAGTCAATCAGCCCCAGCATTTT. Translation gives CASSPNGGVNQPQHF.

Here the CDR3 reads CASSGQGLNSPLHF. CDR3 coding DNA: TGTGCCAGCAGTGGGCAGGGGTTGAATTCACCCCTCCACTTT. The V gene is TRBV2, the J gene TRBJ1-6; a weak D match, TRBD1 (6 bases). Deletions cut 4 bases from V and 7 bases from J, with 11 bases between. This CDR3 is 14 amino acids long. CDR1 SNHLY and CDR2 FYNNEI come from the germline V gene. Variable domain in full (rest from reference TRBV2 and TRBJ1-6): EPEVTQTPSHQVTQMGQEVILRCVPISNHLYFYWYRQILGQKVEFLVSFYNNEISEKSEIFDDQFSVERPDGSNFTLKIRSTKLEDSAMYFCASSGQGLNSPLHFGNGTRLTVT.

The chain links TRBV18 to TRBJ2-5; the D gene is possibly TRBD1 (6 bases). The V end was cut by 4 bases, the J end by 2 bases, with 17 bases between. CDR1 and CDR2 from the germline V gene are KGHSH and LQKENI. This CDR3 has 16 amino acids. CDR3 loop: CASSLRTAGFQETQYF. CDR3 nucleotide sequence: TGTGCCAGCTCACTTCGGACAGCCGGATTTCAAGAGACCCAGTACTTC.

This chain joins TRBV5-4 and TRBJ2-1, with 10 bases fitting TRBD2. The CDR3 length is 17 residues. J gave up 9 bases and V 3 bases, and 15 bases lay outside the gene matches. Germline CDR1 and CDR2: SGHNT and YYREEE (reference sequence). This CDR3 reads CASSSRVAGGEVTEQFF. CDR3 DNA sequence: TGTGCCAGCAGCTCCCGGGTAGCGGGAGGAGAGGTGACTGAGCAGTTCTTC.

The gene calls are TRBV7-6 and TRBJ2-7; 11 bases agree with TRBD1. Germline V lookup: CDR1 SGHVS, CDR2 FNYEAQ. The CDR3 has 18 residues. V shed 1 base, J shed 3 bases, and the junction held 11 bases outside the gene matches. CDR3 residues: CASSLDEERTGGFYEQYF. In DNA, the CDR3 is TGTGCCAGCAGCTTAGACGAAGAAAGGACAGGGGGCTTCTACGAGCAGTACTTC.

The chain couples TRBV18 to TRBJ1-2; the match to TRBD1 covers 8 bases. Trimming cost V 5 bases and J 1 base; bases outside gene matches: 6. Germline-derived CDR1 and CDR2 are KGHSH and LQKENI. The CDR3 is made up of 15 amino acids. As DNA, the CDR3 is TGTGCCAGCTCATACGGACAGGGCCATAACTATGGCTACACCTTC. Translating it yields CASSYGQGHNYGYTF.

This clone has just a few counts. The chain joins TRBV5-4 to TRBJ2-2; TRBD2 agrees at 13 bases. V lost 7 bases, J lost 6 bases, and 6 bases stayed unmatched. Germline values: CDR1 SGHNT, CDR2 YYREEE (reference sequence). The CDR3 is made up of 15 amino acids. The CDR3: CASHTSGRASGELFF. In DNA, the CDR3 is TGTGCCAGCCATACTAGCGGGAGGGCCTCCGGGGAGCTGTTTTTT.

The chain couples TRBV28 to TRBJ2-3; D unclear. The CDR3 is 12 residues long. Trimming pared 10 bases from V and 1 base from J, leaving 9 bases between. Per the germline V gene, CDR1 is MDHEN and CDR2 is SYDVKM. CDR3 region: CATQAGTDTQYF. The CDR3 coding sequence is TGTGCCACCCAGGCCGGCACAGATACGCAGTATTTT. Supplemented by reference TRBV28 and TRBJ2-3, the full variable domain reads DVKVTQSSRYLVKRTGEKVFLECVQDMDHENMFWYRQDPGLGLRLIYFSYDVKMKEKGDIPEGYSVSREKKERFSLILESASTNQTSMYLCATQAGTDTQYFGPGTRLTVL.

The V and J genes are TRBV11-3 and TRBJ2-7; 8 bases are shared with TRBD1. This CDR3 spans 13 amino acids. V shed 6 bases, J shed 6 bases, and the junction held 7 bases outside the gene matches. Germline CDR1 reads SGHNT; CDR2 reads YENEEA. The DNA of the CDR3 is TGTGCCAGCAGAGCGGACAGGGAAGGCGAGCAGTACTTC. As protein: CASRADREGEQYF. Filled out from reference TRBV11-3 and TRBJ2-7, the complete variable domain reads EAGVVQSPRYKIIEKKQPVAFWCNPISGHNTLYWYLQNLGQGPELLIRYENEEAVDDSQLPKDRFSAERLKGVDSTLKIQPAELGDSAVYLCASRADREGEQYFGPGTRLTVT.

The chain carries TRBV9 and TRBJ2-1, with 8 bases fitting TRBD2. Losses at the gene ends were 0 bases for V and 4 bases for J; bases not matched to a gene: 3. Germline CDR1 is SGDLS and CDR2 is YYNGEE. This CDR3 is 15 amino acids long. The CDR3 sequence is CASSVAASGYNEQFF. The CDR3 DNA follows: TGTGCCAGCAGCGTAGCGGCTAGCGGGTACAATGAGCAGTTCTTC.

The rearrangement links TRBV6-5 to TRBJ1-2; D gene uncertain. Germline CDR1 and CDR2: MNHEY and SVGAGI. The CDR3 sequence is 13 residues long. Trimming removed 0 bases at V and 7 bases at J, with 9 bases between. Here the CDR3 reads CASSYSRTFGYTF. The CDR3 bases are TGTGCCAGCAGTTACTCGAGAACTTTTGGCTACACCTTC.

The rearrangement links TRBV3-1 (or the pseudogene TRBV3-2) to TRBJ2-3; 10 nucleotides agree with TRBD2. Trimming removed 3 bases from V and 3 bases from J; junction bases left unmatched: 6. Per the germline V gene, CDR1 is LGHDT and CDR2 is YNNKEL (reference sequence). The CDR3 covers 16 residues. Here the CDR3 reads CASSHAGLAVTDTQYF. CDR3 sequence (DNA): TGTGCCAGCAGCCATGCCGGACTAGCGGTAACAGATACGCAGTATTTT.

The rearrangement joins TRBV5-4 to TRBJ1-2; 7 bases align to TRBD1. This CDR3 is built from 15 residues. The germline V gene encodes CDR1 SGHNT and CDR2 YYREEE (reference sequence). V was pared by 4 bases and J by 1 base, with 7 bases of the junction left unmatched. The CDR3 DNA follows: TGTGCCAGCAGCCTCCGGGGACAGAGTAACTATGGCTACACCTTC. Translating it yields CASSLRGQSNYGYTF.